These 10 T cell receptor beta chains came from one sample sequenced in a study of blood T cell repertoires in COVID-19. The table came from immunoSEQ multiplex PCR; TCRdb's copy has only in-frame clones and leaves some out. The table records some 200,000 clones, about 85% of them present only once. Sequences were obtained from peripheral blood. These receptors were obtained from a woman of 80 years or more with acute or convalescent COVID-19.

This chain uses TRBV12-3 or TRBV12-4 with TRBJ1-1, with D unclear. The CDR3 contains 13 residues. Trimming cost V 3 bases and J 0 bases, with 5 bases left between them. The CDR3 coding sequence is TGTGCCAGCAGTTTTTTCATGAACACTGAAGCTTTCTTT. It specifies CASSFFMNTEAFF.

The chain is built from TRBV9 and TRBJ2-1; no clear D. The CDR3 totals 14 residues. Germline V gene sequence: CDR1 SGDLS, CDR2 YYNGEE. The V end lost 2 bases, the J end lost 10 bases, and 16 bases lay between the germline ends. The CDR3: CASSVPLSDGEQFF. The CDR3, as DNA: TGTGCCAGCAGCGTTCCCCTGTCCGACGGGGAGCAGTTCTTC.

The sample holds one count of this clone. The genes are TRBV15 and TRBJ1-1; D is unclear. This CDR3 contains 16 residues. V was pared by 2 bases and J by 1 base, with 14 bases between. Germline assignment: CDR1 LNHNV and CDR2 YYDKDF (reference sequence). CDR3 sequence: CATSRNPRGENTEAFF. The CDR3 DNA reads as TGTGCCACCAGCAGAAATCCCCGCGGCGAGAACACTGAAGCTTTCTTT. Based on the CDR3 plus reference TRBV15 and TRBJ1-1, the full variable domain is DAMVIQNPRYQVTQFGKPVTLSCSQTLNHNVMYWYQQKSSQAPKLLFHYYDKDFNNEADTPDNFQSRRPNTSFCFLDIRSPGLGDTAMYLCATSRNPRGENTEAFFGQGTRLTVV.

The chain's CDR3 is CAWSPGFRSTDTQYF. The DNA of the CDR3 is TGTGCCTGGTCCCCGGGGTTTCGAAGCACAGATACGCAGTATTTT. The chain carries TRBV30 and TRBJ2-3, with a weak D call TRBD2 (5 bases). Looked up from germline, CDR1 is GTSNPN and CDR2 is SVGIG (reference sequence). CDR3 length: 15 amino acids. V was pared by 5 bases and J by 0 bases, with 15 bases between.

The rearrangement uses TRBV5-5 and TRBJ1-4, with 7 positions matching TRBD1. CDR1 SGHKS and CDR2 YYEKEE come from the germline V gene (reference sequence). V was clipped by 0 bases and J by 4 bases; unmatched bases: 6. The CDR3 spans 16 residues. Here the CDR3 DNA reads TGTGCCAGCAGCTTGGGACAGGGCTTTAGTAATGAAAAACTGTTTTTT. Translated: CASSLGQGFSNEKLFF.

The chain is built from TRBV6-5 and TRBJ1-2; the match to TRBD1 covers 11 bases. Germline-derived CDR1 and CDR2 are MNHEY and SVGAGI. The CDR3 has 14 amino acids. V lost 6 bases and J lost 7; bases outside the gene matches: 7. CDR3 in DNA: TGTGCCAGCAGGGGACAGGGGGGAGGGTCTGGCTACACCTTC. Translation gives CASRGQGGGSGYTF.

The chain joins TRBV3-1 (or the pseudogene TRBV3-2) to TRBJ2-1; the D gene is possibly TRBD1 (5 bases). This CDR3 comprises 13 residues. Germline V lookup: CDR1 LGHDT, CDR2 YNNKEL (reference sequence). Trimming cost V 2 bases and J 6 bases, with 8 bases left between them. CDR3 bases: TGTGCCAGCAGCCAAAGTCAGGGCAATGAGCAGTTCTTC. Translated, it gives CASSQSQGNEQFF.

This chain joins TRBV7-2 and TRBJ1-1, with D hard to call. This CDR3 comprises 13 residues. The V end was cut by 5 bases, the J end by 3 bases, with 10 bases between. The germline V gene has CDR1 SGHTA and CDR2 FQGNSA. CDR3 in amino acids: CASSLRVDTEAFF. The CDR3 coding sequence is TGTGCCAGCAGCCTACGGGTCGACACTGAAGCTTTCTTT.

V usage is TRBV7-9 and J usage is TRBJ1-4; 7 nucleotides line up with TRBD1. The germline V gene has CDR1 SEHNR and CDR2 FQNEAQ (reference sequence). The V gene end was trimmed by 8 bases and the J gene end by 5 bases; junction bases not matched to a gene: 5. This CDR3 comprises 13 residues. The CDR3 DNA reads TGTGCCAGCCGGTGGGGACAGAATGAAAAACTGTTTTTT. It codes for CASRWGQNEKLFF.

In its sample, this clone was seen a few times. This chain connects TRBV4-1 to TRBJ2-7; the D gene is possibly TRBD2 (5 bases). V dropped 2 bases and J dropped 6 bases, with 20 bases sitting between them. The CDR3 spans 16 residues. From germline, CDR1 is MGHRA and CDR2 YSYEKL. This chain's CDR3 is CASSQSAHPRGPEQYF. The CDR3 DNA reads TGCGCCAGCAGCCAATCCGCCCATCCTCGAGGGCCCGAGCAGTACTTC.